This T cell receptor beta chain was identified in a study of STAT5B mutations in CD4+ large granular lymphocyte leukemia. Study-level findings and limits: Less than 30% of private leukemic clonotypes occurred rarely in other patients' non-leukemic repertoires.

V shed 1 base and J shed 1 base, with 10 bases lying between them. Germline-derived CDR1 and CDR2 are SEHNR and FQNEAQ (reference sequence). The CDR3 is 15 residues long. Note on this clone: Antigen unknown.

Sequencing was at survey level. Original handling: The detection floor for productive clonotype frequency was 2.59 x 10-5. Using immunoSEQ multiplex PCR, the repertoire was profiled, and TCRdb retains in-frame clones only, with some absent. The V and J calls and clone size were taken over from that table, and D and trimming were inferred from the DNA. The repertoire consists of some 29,000 clones, with roughly 80% occurring once and the leading ten covering roughly 6.2%. The receptor's source is a human donor in good health. Sequencing was carried out using CD4+ T cells from blood buffy coats. The V gene is TRBV7-9, the J gene TRBJ1-1; D may be TRBD1 (5 bases). CDR3 nucleotide sequence: TGTGCCAGCAGCTTAGGCGACAGACCGAACACTGAAGCTTTCTTT. As protein: CASSLGDRPNTEAFF. The entire variable domain, with the rest obtained from reference TRBV7-9 and TRBJ1-1, is as follows: DTGVSQNPRHKITKRGQNVTFRCDPISEHNRLYWYRQTLGQGPEFLTYFQNEAQLEKSRLLSDRFSAERPKGSFSTLEIQRTEQGDSAMYLCASSLGDRPNTEAFFGQGTRLTVV.